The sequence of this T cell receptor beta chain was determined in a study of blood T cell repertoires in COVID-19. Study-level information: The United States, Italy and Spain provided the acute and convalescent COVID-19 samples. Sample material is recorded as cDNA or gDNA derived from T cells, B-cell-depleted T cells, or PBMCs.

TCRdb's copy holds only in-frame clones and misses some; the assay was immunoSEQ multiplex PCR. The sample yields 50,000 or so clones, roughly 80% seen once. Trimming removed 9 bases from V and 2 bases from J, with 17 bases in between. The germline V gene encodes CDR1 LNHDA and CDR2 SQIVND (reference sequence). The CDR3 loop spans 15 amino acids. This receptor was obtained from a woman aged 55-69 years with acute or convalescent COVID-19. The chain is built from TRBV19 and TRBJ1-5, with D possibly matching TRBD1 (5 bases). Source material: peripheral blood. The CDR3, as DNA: TGTGCCAGCAGGGCTAGGGGCTTGGGCAATCAGCCCCAGCATTTT. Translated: CASRARGLGNQPQHF.